This T cell receptor (beta chain) is from a study of identical twins. Overall study results and limits: The more abundant beta clonotypes in cord blood had fewer insertions, and memory repertoires did not show this. Compared with models, monozygotic twins showed more out-of-frame TCR alpha sharing.

This clonotype was counted ten times or more. The target antigen is unknown. Template switching added a universal primer binding site, and final cDNA carried unique molecular identifiers. TCRdb reanalysed the 5' RACE reads using MiXCR and keeps one entry per CDR3 protein. The repertoire includes 420,000 or so distinct CDR3 sequences, about 18% of them detected once, and around 12% sits in the top ten. CDR1 and CDR2 from the germline V gene are SGHRS and YFSETQ. This CDR3 has 18 residues. V shed 2 bases, J shed 4 bases, and the junction held 15 bases outside the gene matches. This receptor was obtained from a man between 45 and 60 years old in good health. V gene TRBV5-1 combines with J gene TRBJ2-5, with 9 bases aligning to TRBD2. Sequenced input: naive T cells sorted from blood. The DNA of the CDR3 is TGCGCCAGCAGCTTCTTGACTTTAGCGGGAGAGGAGAGAGAGACCCAGTACTTC. Its translation: CASSFLTLAGEERETQYF.